This TCR beta chain was recovered during a study of Graves' ophthalmopathy and Graves' hyperthyroidism. This clonotype occurred a few times. Its matching antigen is unknown. This CDR3 is built from 16 residues. In germline, CDR1 is LNHDA, CDR2 SQIVND (reference sequence). Trimming shortened V by 7 bases and J by 0 bases, and 16 bases separated the two germline ends. Study-wide results and limits: Ophthalmopathy progression was predicted by the model at roughly 69% sensitivity and 72% to 80% specificity.

The TCR beta CDR3 regions underwent amplification from RNA transcripts. The library came from an HTBI-primed first-round RT-PCR and a second-round multiplex PCR. TCRdb itself ran the multiplex PCR reads through MiXCR, one entry per CDR3 protein. This sample has 600,000 to 950,000 distinct CDR3 sequences, with 35% to 50% found just once. Donors with ophthalmopathy: moderate-to-severe activity, CAS ≥3, NOSPECS ≥4, duration under 3 months. This sequence joins TRBV19 and TRBJ1-5, with a possible D match to TRBD1 (6 bases). The sequenced sample was peripheral blood. The clonotype was recovered from an adult man with Graves' ophthalmopathy. CDR3 protein: CASTPGDKYSNQPQHF. The CDR3 coding sequence is TGTGCCAGTACCCCGGGGGACAAATATAGCAATCAGCCCCAGCATTTT.